Each of the 12 T cell receptor beta chains below was sequenced from the same sample in a study of blood T cell repertoires in COVID-19. Sequenced by immunoSEQ multiplex PCR; TCRdb stores in-frame clones only, minus some. The sample shows about 300,000 clones, over 75% of them seen only once. The specimen sequenced was PBMCs or T cells enriched from blood (not recorded which). Every receptor here comes from a man in his thirties or forties who had recovered from COVID-19.

V and J are TRBV5-1 and TRBJ2-5, with D uncertain. The V end was cut by 0 bases, the J end by 1 base, with 7 bases between. The CDR3 loop spans 14 amino acids. Germline CDR1 is SGHRS and CDR2 is YFSETQ. The CDR3 DNA reads as TGCGCCAGCAGCTTGGGTCGGGTCCAAGAGACCCAGTACTTC. This translates into CASSLGRVQETQYF.

The chain uses TRBV11-3 and TRBJ2-2; 9 nucleotides line up with TRBD1. Germline CDR1 and CDR2: SGHNT and YENEEA. V trimming: 5 bases; J trimming: 5 bases; junction bases outside the gene matches: 6. The CDR3 is made up of 15 amino acids. The CDR3 here is CASSPRTGETGELFF. The CDR3 coding sequence is TGTGCCAGCAGCCCCAGGACAGGGGAAACCGGGGAGCTGTTTTTT. Filled out from reference TRBV11-3 and TRBJ2-2, the complete variable domain reads EAGVVQSPRYKIIEKKQPVAFWCNPISGHNTLYWYLQNLGQGPELLIRYENEEAVDDSQLPKDRFSAERLKGVDSTLKIQPAELGDSAVYLCASSPRTGETGELFFGEGSRLTVL.

V is TRBV5-5 and J is TRBJ2-7; possible D gene TRBD2, 5 bases. Trimming pared 7 bases from V and 4 bases from J, leaving 15 bases between. CDR1 and CDR2 from the germline V gene are SGHKS and YYEKEE (reference sequence). The CDR3 sequence is 13 residues long. CDR3: CASGAGNFYEQYF. CDR3 DNA sequence: TGTGCCAGCGGAGCCGGGAACTTTTACGAGCAGTACTTC.

The J gene is TRBJ2-5, the V gene TRBV7-2, with TRBD2 identical over 11 bases. CDR1 is SGHTA and CDR2 is FQGNSA in the germline V gene. The junction had 6 bases not matched to a gene; V was cut back by 5 bases and J by 1 base. The CDR3 is made up of 16 amino acids. As DNA, the CDR3 is TGTGCCAGCAGCCTTTTAGCGGGAGGGGTCCAAGAGACCCAGTACTTC. As protein: CASSLLAGGVQETQYF.

The gene calls are TRBV5-1 and TRBJ2-2; a weak D match, TRBD2 (6 bases). This CDR3 contains 15 residues. Germline CDR1 is SGHRS and CDR2 is YFSETQ. V shed 5 bases and J shed 0 bases, with 11 bases lying between them. The CDR3 loop is CASRIREPNTGELFF. CDR3 sequence (DNA): TGCGCCAGCAGGATACGGGAGCCGAACACCGGGGAGCTGTTTTTT.

This clone showed up just once. The chain recombines TRBV2 with TRBJ2-1, with 11 bases matching TRBD2. Looked up from germline, CDR1 is SNHLY and CDR2 is FYNNEI. Trimming at V came to 2 bases and at J to 6 bases, leaving 3 bases not matched to a gene. There are 15 residues in the CDR3. The CDR3 nucleotides read TGTGCCAGCAGTGAAACTAGCGGGAGAGGCAATGAGCAGTTCTTC. Translation: CASSETSGRGNEQFF. Full variable domain (outside the CDR3, taken from reference TRBV2 and TRBJ2-1): EPEVTQTPSHQVTQMGQEVILRCVPISNHLYFYWYRQILGQKVEFLVSFYNNEISEKSEIFDDQFSVERPDGSNFTLKIRSTKLEDSAMYFCASSETSGRGNEQFFGPGTRLTVL.

For the CDR3, the DNA is TGTGCTAGTGGTTCGTGGGGAGGAGCTAACACTGAAGCTTTCTTT. This sequence encodes CASGSWGGANTEAFF. The chain employs TRBV12-5 and TRBJ1-1; D uncertain. In germline, CDR1 is LGHNT, CDR2 FRNRAP. The CDR3 is made up of 15 amino acids. V was shortened by 4 bases and J by 2 bases, with 14 bases between the two germline ends. Full variable domain (rest looked up from reference TRBV12-5 and TRBJ1-1): DARVTQTPRHKVTEMGQEVTMRCQPILGHNTVFWYRQTMMQGLELLAYFRNRAPLDDSGMPKDRFSAEMPDATLATLKIQPSEPRDSAVYFCASGSWGGANTEAFFGQGTRLTVV.

This chain uses TRBV10-2 with TRBJ1-1; TRBD1 matches at 9 bases. Germline V CDR1 and CDR2: WSHSY, SAAADI. V trimming: 4 bases; J trimming: 7 bases; junction bases outside the gene matches: 13. The CDR3 has 16 residues. The CDR3 here is CASSAPDRGKEGEAFF. In DNA, the CDR3 is TGCGCCAGCAGTGCCCCGGACAGGGGCAAGGAGGGTGAAGCTTTCTTT.

V and J are TRBV5-1 and TRBJ2-3; 7 bases fit TRBD2. Germline V gene data show CDR1 as SGHRS and CDR2 as YFSETQ. There are 16 residues in the CDR3. J lost 4 bases, V lost 2 bases, and 10 bases had no gene match. The CDR3, as DNA: TGCGCCAGCAGCTTAGCTAAATGGGGGAGGGCAGATACGCAGTATTTT. Its translation: CASSLAKWGRADTQYF.

V usage is TRBV2 and J usage is TRBJ2-1, with 8 bases identical to TRBD2. Germline V gives CDR1 SNHLY, CDR2 FYNNEI. The CDR3 loop spans 15 amino acids. V shed 4 bases, J shed 10 bases, and the junction held 12 bases outside the gene matches. This CDR3 reads CASSVIGGTSREQFF. For the CDR3, the DNA is TGTGCCAGCAGTGTAATTGGTGGGACTAGTCGAGAGCAGTTCTTC.

The chain recombines TRBV28 with TRBJ1-2, with 7 bases matching TRBD1. The junction had 2 bases not matched to a gene; V was cut back by 4 bases and J by 6 bases. There are 12 residues in the CDR3. In germline, CDR1 is MDHEN, CDR2 SYDVKM. The CDR3 reads CASSSQGDGYTF. CDR3 sequence (DNA): TGTGCCAGCAGTTCCCAGGGGGATGGCTACACCTTC.

J is TRBJ2-2 and V is TRBV4-1; D remains unclear. With 5 bases removed from V and 7 bases from J, the gap between germline ends came to 11 bases. The CDR3 has 13 residues. The germline V gene has CDR1 MGHRA and CDR2 YSYEKL. Here the CDR3 DNA reads TGCGCCAGCAGCTTCAGCGTTGACGGGGAGCTGTTTTTT. It is translated as CASSFSVDGELFF.